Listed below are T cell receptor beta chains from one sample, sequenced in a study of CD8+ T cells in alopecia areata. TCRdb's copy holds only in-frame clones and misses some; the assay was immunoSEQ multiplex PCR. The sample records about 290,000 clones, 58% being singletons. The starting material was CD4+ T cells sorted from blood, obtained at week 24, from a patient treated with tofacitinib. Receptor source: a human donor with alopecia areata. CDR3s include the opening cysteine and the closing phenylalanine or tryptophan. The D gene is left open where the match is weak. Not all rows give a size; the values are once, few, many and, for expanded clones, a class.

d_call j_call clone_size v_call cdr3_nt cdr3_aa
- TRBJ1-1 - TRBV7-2 TGTGCCAGCAGCTTACAGACCCTTCTGGAAGCTTTCTTT CASSLQTLLEAFF
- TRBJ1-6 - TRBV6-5 TGTGCCAGCAGTTTCCGGGGGAATTCACCCCTCCACTTT CASSFRGNSPLHF
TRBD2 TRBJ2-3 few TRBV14 TGTGCCAGCAGCCAAGGAACTAGCGGGGAGACAGATACGCAGTATTTT CASSQGTSGETDTQYF
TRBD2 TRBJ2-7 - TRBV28 TGTGCCAGCAGTTTCGAGACTAGCGGGGGGAGGAGGCAGTACTTC CASSFETSGGRRQYF
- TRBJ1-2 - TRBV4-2 TGTGCCAGCAGCCAAACAACAGGGAACTATGGCTACACCTTC CASSQTTGNYGYTF
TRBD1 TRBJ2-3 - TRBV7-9 TGTGCCAGCAGCCGACAGGGAACGCCAGATACGCAGTATTTT CASSRQGTPDTQYF
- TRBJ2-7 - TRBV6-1 TGTGCCAGCAGTGAAGCTTTAACAGGAGATCACTACGAGCAGTACTTC CASSEALTGDHYEQYF
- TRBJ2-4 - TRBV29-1 - CSVGPGQAKNIQYF
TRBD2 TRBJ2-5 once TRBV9 TGTGCCAGCAGCGCCTCCGGGACTAGCCAAGAGACCCAGTACTTC CASSASGTSQETQYF
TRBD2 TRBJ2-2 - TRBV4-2 TGTGCCAGCAGCCAAAACCCGGGAGCGGGGGGACGGACCGGGGAGCTGTTTTTT CASSQNPGAGGRTGELFF
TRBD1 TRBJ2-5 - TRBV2 TGTGCCAGCAGGGACAGGGTGGGAGAGACCCAGTACTTC CASRDRVGETQYF
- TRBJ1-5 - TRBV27 TGTGCCAGCAGTGCTTACAGGGTCCAGCAGCCCCAGCATTTT CASSAYRVQQPQHF
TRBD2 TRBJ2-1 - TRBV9 TGTGCCAGCAGTGCATTAGCGGGGGCCTCCAATGAGCAGTTCTTC CASSALAGASNEQFF
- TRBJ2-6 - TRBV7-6 TGTGCCAGCAGCTTAAGGTCGGGCGGGGCCAACGTCCTGACTTTC CASSLRSGGANVLTF
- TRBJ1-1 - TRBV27 TGTGCCAGCAGTTTCTCCGGACGTTACAGGAACACTGAAGCTTTCTTT CASSFSGRYRNTEAFF
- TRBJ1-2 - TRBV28 TGTGCCAGCACCCCGGGGAAGGAGGGCTACACCTTC CASTPGKEGYTF
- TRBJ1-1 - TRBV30 TGTGCCTGGAGGGGGGAACGGCTCCTGAACACTGAAGCTTTCTTT CAWRGERLLNTEAFF
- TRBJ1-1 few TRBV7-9 TGTGCCAGCAGCTTATTCCCCTCCCCCGAGGGGCGCGTCTTT CASSLFPSPEGRVF
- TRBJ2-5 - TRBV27 TGTGCCAGCAGCGACATTTCAGAGGGGGAGACCCAGTACTTC CASSDISEGETQYF
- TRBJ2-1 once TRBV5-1 TGCGCCAGCAGCGCACTAACCTCCTACAATGAGCAGTTCTTC CASSALTSYNEQFF
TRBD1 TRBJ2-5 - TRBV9 TGTGCCAGCAGCGGGGGACAGGGTGCATGGGAGACCCAGTACTTC CASSGGQGAWETQYF
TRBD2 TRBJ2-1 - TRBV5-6 TGTGCCAGCAGCTTAGGACTAGCCTCCTACAATGAGCAGTTCTTC CASSLGLASYNEQFF
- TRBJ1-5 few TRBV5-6 TGTGCCAGCAGCCAATACCCAACAGGGAGCAATCAGCCCCAGCATTTT CASSQYPTGSNQPQHF
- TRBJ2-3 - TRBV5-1 TGCGCCAGCAGCTTGCCACGGGGGAAGGTTGCAGATACGCAGTATTTT CASSLPRGKVADTQYF
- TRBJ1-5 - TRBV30 TGTGCCTGGAGTGTAGGCGCGCTAGGGCAGTACAATCAGCCCCAGCATTTT CAWSVGALGQYNQPQHF